Here is one T cell receptor beta chain with its context. Its target is not known. The data were obtained in a study of PD-1 blockade in classical Hodgkin lymphoma. Exposure to brentuximab vedotin varied, and each patient had relapsed following autologous stem cell transplantation. Study conclusions and caveats: Differences between repertoires have undefined causes, possibly disease activity or prior therapy. As was reported, newly diagnosed patients showed lower baseline TCR diversity than healthy donors did.

The protocol was immunoSEQ multiplex PCR, while the TCRdb copy is restricted to in-frame clones and leaves out a portion. Among 15,000 or so clones listed, less than 80% were seen once. The TCR comes from a human donor with classical Hodgkin lymphoma. The sequences come from peripheral blood mononuclear cells (PBMCs), collected at baseline.

CDR3 bases: TGTGCCAGCAGCGTAGGAAAGTTTCGGGACTATGGCTACACCTTC. This codes for CASSVGKFRDYGYTF. The chain couples TRBV9 to TRBJ1-2; no firm D call. The CDR3 sequence is 15 residues long. The germline V gene has CDR1 SGDLS and CDR2 YYNGEE. V lost 0 bases to trimming and J lost 3 bases, with 12 bases between them.